This is a list of T cell receptor beta chains from one sample in a study of cytomegalovirus exposure and HLA in healthy donors. Sequencing was performed with immunoSEQ multiplex PCR; in TCRdb, only in-frame clones are kept and a portion is missing. In total, the table holds around 100,000 clones. Sequencing was performed on PBMCs. Receptors were obtained from a middle-aged man in good health and CMV-seropositive. Both conserved end residues are part of each CDR3. A D gene is named only where the DNA matches it firmly.

d_gene	j_gene	v_gene	CDR3nt	CDR3aa
TRBD2	TRBJ2-2	TRBV2	TGTGCCAGCAGTGCCCGCGCTAGCGGGCTAAACACCGGGGAGCTGTTTTTT	CASSARASGLNTGELFF
TRBD1	TRBJ2-7	TRBV7-8	TGTGCCAGCAGCCCGACAGGGGTAAACTACGAGCAGTACTTC	CASSPTGVNYEQYF
TRBD2	TRBJ2-3	TRBV6-1	TGTGCCAGCACCGAGGGACTAGCGGGCACAGATACGCAGTATTTT	CASTEGLAGTDTQYF
TRBD1	TRBJ2-7	TRBV2	TGTGCCAGCAGTGATATCTGGACAGGGATATACGAGCAGTACTTC	CASSDIWTGIYEQYF
NA	TRBJ1-2	TRBV20-1	TGCAGTGCGGATGGGGAGTATGGCTACACCTTC	CSADGEYGYTF
NA	TRBJ1-6	TRBV5-6	TGTGCCAGCAGCTTGACAGGGAATAATTCACCCCTCCACTTT	CASSLTGNNSPLHF
TRBD2	TRBJ2-6	TRBV30	TGTGCCTGGAGTGTCGTCGGACTAGTACCGGGATCTGGGGCCAACGTCCTGACTTTC	CAWSVVGLVPGSGANVLTF
TRBD2	TRBJ2-7	TRBV10-3	TGTGCCACCAGCTCGGGGGGGACCTACGAGCAGTACTTC	CATSSGGTYEQYF
TRBD2	TRBJ2-7	TRBV27	TGTGCCAGCAGTCCAGGGACTAGCTACGGCGAGCAGTACTTC	CASSPGTSYGEQYF
NA	TRBJ2-7	TRBV7-2	TGTGCCAGCAGCTTAGTCGCAGTCTCCTACGAGCAGTACTTC	CASSLVAVSYEQYF
TRBD2	TRBJ2-1	TRBV7-3	TGTGCCAGCAGCTTCGGCGGGAGGGCCTACAATGAGCAGTTCTTC	CASSFGGRAYNEQFF
NA	TRBJ1-4	TRBV4-2	TGTGCCAGCAGCCATCGCACAGACCCTAATGAAAAACTGTTTTTT	CASSHRTDPNEKLFF
TRBD1	TRBJ1-4	TRBV7-9	TGTGCCAGCAGCCCCCGGACAGGGGGCGACGCAACTAATGAAAAACTGTTTTTT	CASSPRTGGDATNEKLFF
NA	TRBJ2-7	TRBV6-5	TGTGCCAGCACCCGGCAGGGGCGGGTGTACGAGCAGTACTTC	CASTRQGRVYEQYF
TRBD1	TRBJ2-5	TRBV18	TGTGCCAGCTCACCACAACAGGGGGCGCAAGAGACCCAGTACTTC	CASSPQQGAQETQYF
NA	TRBJ1-5	TRBV6-1	TGTGCCAGCAGTGAAGTGTTAGGGATCCTAGCGCCCCAGCATTTT	CASSEVLGILAPQHF
TRBD2	TRBJ2-2	TRBV12-5	TGTGCTAGTGGTTTACTAGCGGGAGCCACCGGGGAGCTGTTTTTT	CASGLLAGATGELFF
NA	TRBJ1-1	TRBV18	TGTGCCAGCTCACCGGTAACTATGGGTGAAGCTTTCTTT	CASSPVTMGEAFF
TRBD1	TRBJ1-5	TRBV7-9	TGTGCCAGCAGCTCCGGACAGGGGAAAGGCAATCAGCCCCAGCATTTT	CASSSGQGKGNQPQHF
NA	TRBJ1-1	TRBV7-9	TGTGCCAGCAGCTTCGACAGCTTGATGAACACTGAAGCTTTCTTT	CASSFDSLMNTEAFF
NA	TRBJ2-3	TRBV7-3	TGTGCCAGCAGCTTACAACAGGCAGATACGCAGTATTTT	CASSLQQADTQYF
NA	TRBJ2-2	TRBV10-1	TGCGCCAGCACGTCAGGGAACACCGGGGAGCTGTTTTTT	CASTSGNTGELFF
TRBD1	TRBJ2-7	TRBV2	TGTGCCAGCAGTGAATACAGGGGAAGCTACGAGCAGTACTTC	CASSEYRGSYEQYF
NA	TRBJ2-1	TRBV19	TGTGCCAGTTGTGATAGCGATTACAATGAGCAGTTCTTC	CASCDSDYNEQFF
TRBD2	TRBJ2-1	TRBV11-3	TGTGCCAGCAGCCTCAGCGGGGGGGCCTACAATGAGCAGTTCTTC	CASSLSGGAYNEQFF
NA	TRBJ2-3	TRBV5-1	TGCGCCAGCAGCTTGGGACAGGCGAGCACAGATACGCAGTATTTT	CASSLGQASTDTQYF
NA	TRBJ1-1	TRBV5-6	TGTGCCAGCAGCGGCCTCGTGGGGGGGACTGAAGCTTTCTTT	CASSGLVGGTEAFF
NA	TRBJ2-5	TRBV5-1	TGCGCCAGCAGCTTGGCCGGGGAGACCCAGTACTTC	CASSLAGETQYF
TRBD2	TRBJ2-1	TRBV14	TGTGCCAGCAGCCCTCCGGGACTAGCCCGCAATGAGCAGTTCTTC	CASSPPGLARNEQFF
NA	TRBJ1-5	TRBV27	TGTGCCAGCGGCTATCAGCCCCAGCATTTT	CASGYQPQHF
TRBD2	TRBJ2-7	TRBV4-1	TGCGCCAGCAGCCAAGAATCCGGGACTAGCGGGAGGGCCCCCTACGAGCAGTACTTC	CASSQESGTSGRAPYEQYF
NA	TRBJ2-1	TRBV5-4	TGTGCCAGCAGCCCGGGGTCAAGGGGGTTAGTGGATGAGCAGTTCTTC	CASSPGSRGLVDEQFF
NA	TRBJ2-6	TRBV19	TGTGCCAGTAGTATGGGCCGGTGGGGCCCAAGCTCTGGGGCCAACGTCCTGACTTTC	CASSMGRWGPSSGANVLTF
TRBD1	TRBJ1-5	TRBV19	TGTGCCAGTAGTGGACGAGACAGGGGGGACAATCAGCCCCAGCATTTT	CASSGRDRGDNQPQHF
TRBD2	TRBJ2-5	TRBV18	TGTGCCAGCTCTACGACCACGGGGAGGGAAGAGACCCAGTACTTC	CASSTTTGREETQYF
NA	TRBJ2-1	TRBV10-3	TGTGCCATCAGTGAGTCGGCCAATGAGCAGTTCTTC	CAISESANEQFF
TRBD1	TRBJ2-7	TRBV10-3	TGTGCCATCAGTACCGGGACAGGGGGATACGAGCAGTACTTC	CAISTGTGGYEQYF
NA	TRBJ2-7	TRBV15	TGTGCCACCAGCAGAGATCGGCAGGGGAGCTACGAGCAGTACTTC	CATSRDRQGSYEQYF
TRBD1	TRBJ1-5	TRBV9	TGTGCCAGCAGCGCCGGACAGGGTCACAACCCCCAGCATTTT	CASSAGQGHNPQHF
NA	TRBJ2-2	TRBV14	TGTGCCAGCAGCGAGAGCGGGGAGCTGTTTTTT	CASSESGELFF
NA	TRBJ1-1	TRBV28	TGTGCCAGCAGTTTAATGGGGGCCGTCACTGAAGCTTTCTTT	CASSLMGAVTEAFF
NA	TRBJ1-1	TRBV19	TGTGCCAGTAGTTATGACAGGTCGAACACTGAAGCTTTCTTT	CASSYDRSNTEAFF
NA	TRBJ1-4	TRBV27	TGTGCCAGCAGCTACTGGGGCAATAATGAAAAACTGTTTTTT	CASSYWGNNEKLFF
NA	TRBJ1-6	TRBV28	TGTGCCAGCAGTTTAGGAGGGGATAATTCACCCCTCCACTTT	CASSLGGDNSPLHF
TRBD2	TRBJ2-7	TRBV7-3	TGTGCCAGCAGCCAACTAGCGGGGCACTACGAGCAGTACTTC	CASSQLAGHYEQYF
NA	TRBJ2-2	TRBV7-8	TGTGCCAGCAGCTCAACTAGGAAGGTGACCGGGGAGCTGTTTTTT	CASSSTRKVTGELFF
NA	TRBJ1-4	TRBV2	TGTGCCAGCAGTCGACTCCACGGCGGTGAAAAACTGTTTTTT	CASSRLHGGEKLFF
NA	TRBJ2-1	TRBV11-1	TGTGCCAGCAGCCCGGACAATGAGCAGTTCTTC	CASSPDNEQFF
TRBD1	TRBJ1-1	TRBV6-5	TGTGCCAGCAGACGGGACAGGTTAACTGAAGCTTTCTTT	CASRRDRLTEAFF
TRBD1	TRBJ2-5	TRBV5-1	TGCGCCAGCAGCTTGGCCACAGGGGTTGGGACCCAGTACTTC	CASSLATGVGTQYF
TRBD2	TRBJ2-7	TRBV5-8	TGTGCCAGCAGCTTTTTAGGGCTAGCGGGATACGAGCAGTACTTC	CASSFLGLAGYEQYF
NA	TRBJ2-2	TRBV11-3	TGTGCCAGCAGCTTAGATGGGGACAAAGGGGAGCTGTTTTTT	CASSLDGDKGELFF
TRBD2	TRBJ2-7	TRBV29-1	TGCAGCGTTGAACTAGCGGGAGGCAACTACGAGCAGTACTTC	CSVELAGGNYEQYF
TRBD2	TRBJ2-7	TRBV19	TGTGCCAGTAGTATAACGCTAGCGGGCTACGAGCAGTACTTC	CASSITLAGYEQYF
NA	TRBJ2-2	TRBV7-3	TGTGCCAGCAGCATTCAGGGGTCGAACACCGGGGAGCTGTTTTTT	CASSIQGSNTGELFF
TRBD1	TRBJ1-4	TRBV27	TGTGCCAGCAGAGGACAGGGGACTGAAAAACTGTTTTTT	CASRGQGTEKLFF
TRBD1	TRBJ1-1	TRBV7-3	TGTGCCAGCAGCTGGGACAGGGCGGGGGGTCGAGCTTTCTTT	CASSWDRAGGRAFF
NA	TRBJ2-1	TRBV5-1	TGCGCCAGCAGCCCAGGTCTGACCTACAATGAGCAGTTCTTC	CASSPGLTYNEQFF
NA	TRBJ2-7	TRBV27	TGTGCCAGCAGCCCAACGACAGTTTCCTACGAGCAGTACTTC	CASSPTTVSYEQYF
TRBD2	TRBJ2-1	TRBV4-2	TGTGCCAGCAGCCAACTCGGAGTCTCGGGACTAGCTAATGAGCAGTTCTTC	CASSQLGVSGLANEQFF